This is a list of T cell receptor beta chains from one sample in a study of T cell responses to AZD1222 COVID-19 vaccine. Sequencing used immunoSEQ multiplex PCR; TCRdb keeps in-frame clones, though not all of them. The profile shows around 160,000 clones, 94% of them singletons. The source was peripheral blood, collected on day 0 of AZD1222 vaccination. Receptors originate from an adult in good health. Each CDR3 is given without its conserved first and last residue. Some rows have no size entry. The others give once, few or many, or a class for an expanded clone.

j_gene,abundance,len,v_gene,CDR3aa
TRBJ2-2,-,13,TRBV10-2,ASSDGLVNTGELF
TRBJ1-1,-,14,TRBV9,ASSVGLSPLNTEAF
TRBJ1-5,-,13,TRBV27,ASSFGSAGNQPQH
TRBJ2-1,-,11,TRBV5-1,ASSSPAENEQF
TRBJ1-1,-,11,TRBV18,ASSPRENTEAF
TRBJ1-5,-,11,TRBV12-5,ASGYGGNQPQH
TRBJ1-5,once,12,TRBV6-5,ATSIGTGDQPQH
TRBJ1-5,-,11,TRBV6-5,ASTDRANQPQH
TRBJ2-3,-,11,TRBV12-3/TRBV12-4,ASNLFGADTQY
TRBJ2-1,-,13,TRBV5-1,ASSLGGSSYNEQF
TRBJ2-3,-,13,TRBV28,ASSFMDLSTDTQY
TRBJ1-1,-,13,TRBV6-6,ASSYGTGGSAEAF
TRBJ2-2,-,15,TRBV5-1,ASSFQGLAGGSGELF
TRBJ1-3,-,15,TRBV18,ASSPGQGLASGNTIY
TRBJ1-3,-,13,TRBV10-2,ASSEVRGVVDTIY
TRBJ1-4,-,16,TRBV5-1,ASSPRTGRRLANEKLF
TRBJ2-5,-,13,TRBV5-1,ASSVQGVRAETQY
TRBJ2-3,-,9,TRBV20-1,SAPKTDTQY
TRBJ2-1,once,12,TRBV6-2/TRBV6-3,ASSYRYSYNEQF
TRBJ1-5,-,11,TRBV19,ASSGTDNQPQH
TRBJ2-7,-,10,TRBV29-1,SVGEHRGEQY
TRBJ2-3,-,13,TRBV28,ASSFPGPKTDTQY
TRBJ2-1,-,10,TRBV9,ASSVGYNEQF
TRBJ2-7,-,11,TRBV6-5,ASSYGDSYEQY
TRBJ1-4,-,13,TRBV5-5,ASSSPPRGDEKLF
TRBJ2-5,-,11,TRBV7-2,ASSFSPQETQY
TRBJ1-4,-,13,TRBV5-4,ASSLAAGKSEKLF
TRBJ1-1,-,15,TRBV3-1/TRBV3-2,ASTPKGTGEANTEAF
TRBJ2-1,-,13,TRBV30,AWNGKGLGYNEQF
TRBJ2-3,-,13,TRBV28,ASSFWTGRADTQY
TRBJ2-1,-,9,TRBV6-6,ASSSLREQF
TRBJ1-1,once,13,TRBV30,AYITGANMNTEAF
TRBJ1-5,few,12,TRBV6-2/TRBV6-3,ASSYQGGGQPQH
TRBJ2-1,-,15,TRBV27,ASSKVWGTSFYNEQF
TRBJ2-3,-,13,TRBV28,ASRPFTSGSDTQY